This is a list of T cell receptor beta chains from one sample in a study of blood T cells in healthy people across ages. TCRdb reprocessed the 5' RACE reads with MiXCR, giving one entry per CDR3 protein. The table has hundreds of thousands of distinct CDR3 sequences, approximately 59% seen once. The material sequenced was blood. All receptors derive from a man aged 55 to 70 in good health. CDR3s include the opening cysteine and the closing phenylalanine or tryptophan. D genes are given only for firm matches. Some rows have no size entry. The others give once, few or many, or a class for an expanded clone.

J: TRBJ2-7
size: .
V: TRBV20-1
D: TRBD2
CDR3: CSASFVAGAYEQYF
DNA: TGCAGTGCTAGTTTTGTAGCGGGGGCCTACGAGCAGTACTTC

J: TRBJ2-7
size: few
V: TRBV15
D: .
CDR3: CATSRDYGRLDEQYF
DNA: TGTGCCACCAGCAGAGATTACGGTAGATTGGACGAGCAGTACTTC

J: TRBJ2-1
size: .
V: TRBV4-2
D: .
CDR3: CAGSPTLSNEQFF
DNA: TGTGCCGGCAGCCCAACTCTATCCAATGAGCAGTTCTTC

J: TRBJ2-5
size: .
V: TRBV6-1
D: .
CDR3: CASSEILQETQYF
DNA: TGTGCCAGCAGTGAAATCTTACAAGAGACCCAGTACTTC

J: TRBJ1-1
size: .
V: TRBV29-1
D: TRBD1
CDR3: CSAGTGGGTEAFF
DNA: TGCAGCGCCGGGACAGGGGGCGGCACTGAAGCTTTCTTT

J: TRBJ1-2
size: few
V: TRBV21-1
D: .
CDR3: CASSKALGANYGYTF
DNA: TGTGCCAGCAGCAAAGCGCTTGGGGCTAACTATGGCTACACCTTC

J: TRBJ2-1
size: .
V: TRBV10-3
D: .
CDR3: CAISESPDVNEQFF
DNA: TGTGCCATCAGTGAGTCCCCTGATGTCAATGAGCAGTTCTTC

J: TRBJ1-1
size: .
V: TRBV20-1
D: TRBD1
CDR3: CSVAGGAGIAEAFF
DNA: TGCAGTGTGGCAGGGGGCGCCGGGATAGCTGAAGCTTTCTTT

J: TRBJ2-7
size: .
V: TRBV20-1
D: .
CDR3: CSARADRSYEQYF
DNA: TGCAGTGCACGTGCCGACAGGTCCTACGAGCAGTACTTC

J: TRBJ2-6
size: .
V: TRBV6-5
D: .
CDR3: CASSRQVRGANVLTF
DNA: TGTGCCAGCAGTCGACAGGTGCGAGGGGCCAACGTCCTGACTTTC

J: TRBJ2-5
size: .
V: TRBV20-1
D: TRBD1
CDR3: CSAPDRGPGETQYF
DNA: TGCAGTGCACCTGACAGGGGGCCGGGGGAGACCCAGTACTTC

J: TRBJ1-6
size: .
V: TRBV28
D: .
CDR3: CASSNTASSYNSPLHF
DNA: TGTGCCAGCAGTAACACAGCAAGCTCCTATAATTCACCCCTCCACTTT

J: TRBJ2-5
size: once
V: TRBV4-2
D: .
CDR3: CASSQPNGGPQETQYF
DNA: TGTGCCAGCAGCCAGCCGAACGGGGGTCCCCAAGAGACCCAGTACTTC

J: TRBJ1-1
size: .
V: TRBV20-1
D: .
CDR3: CSVRGGDQAFF
DNA: TGCAGTGTGAGAGGGGGGGATCAAGCTTTCTTT

J: TRBJ1-5
size: .
V: TRBV28
D: .
CDR3: CASSLSFQYQPQHF
DNA: TGTGCCAGCAGTTTATCGTTCCAGTATCAGCCCCAGCATTTT

J: TRBJ2-3
size: .
V: TRBV12-3/TRBV12-4
D: TRBD2
CDR3: CASSLQRGILDTQYF
DNA: TGTGCCAGCAGTTTACAGCGGGGTATTTTAGATACGCAGTATTTT

J: TRBJ1-4
size: .
V: TRBV6-1
D: .
CDR3: CASCRTNEKLFF
DNA: TGTGCCAGCTGCCGAACTAATGAAAAACTGTTTTTT

J: TRBJ2-7
size: .
V: TRBV5-1
D: TRBD2
CDR3: CASSFRLAGGYEQYF
DNA: TGCGCCAGCAGCTTCCGGCTAGCGGGTGGATACGAGCAGTACTTC

J: TRBJ1-2
size: .
V: TRBV5-1
D: .
CDR3: CASSLEGGTYGYTF
DNA: TGCGCCAGCAGCTTGGAAGGAGGAACCTATGGCTACACCTTC

J: TRBJ2-1
size: .
V: TRBV7-2
D: TRBD2
CDR3: CASRRSSGGAVEQFF
DNA: TGTGCCAGCAGGCGTTCTAGCGGGGGGGCGGTTGAGCAGTTCTTC

J: TRBJ2-5
size: .
V: TRBV5-1
D: TRBD1
CDR3: CASSRFPGQGTGETQYF
DNA: TGCGCCAGCAGTAGGTTCCCCGGACAGGGAACTGGAGAGACCCAGTACTTC

J: TRBJ2-1
size: .
V: TRBV5-1
D: TRBD1
CDR3: CASSHDRGNEQFF
DNA: TGCGCCAGCAGCCATGACAGGGGCAATGAGCAGTTCTTC

J: TRBJ2-5
size: .
V: TRBV3-1
D: .
CDR3: CASSQGPRLETQYF
DNA: TGTGCCAGCAGCCAGGGGCCCAGGTTGGAGACCCAGTACTTC

J: TRBJ1-1
size: few
V: TRBV12-3/TRBV12-4
D: .
CDR3: CASSSSREAFF
DNA: TGTGCCAGCAGTTCTTCAAGGGAAGCTTTCTTT

J: TRBJ2-3
size: .
V: TRBV7-9
D: TRBD1
CDR3: CASSQGQGEVQSTDTQYF
DNA: TGTGCCAGCAGCCAGGGACAGGGAGAAGTCCAGAGCACAGATACGCAGTATTTT